The 2 T cell receptor beta chains below come from one sample, sequenced in a study of Ad26.COV2.S vaccination and SARS-CoV-2 variants. Treatment noted: roughly 19 received Ad26.COV2.S at low or high dose, single or two shots; roughly 5 received placebo; per-sample allocation not given. Sampling took place 63 days after the first vaccine or placebo injection. The assay was immunoSEQ multiplex PCR, and TCRdb's table has in-frame clones only and misses some. This repertoire shows around 300,000 clones, around 88% found once; its top ten account for roughly 4.8%. The material sequenced was peripheral blood, taken in a trial of Ad26.COV2.S vaccine versus placebo. Receptor source: a person aged 18-65 years who received the Ad26.COV2.S COVID-19 vaccine or a placebo.

V gene TRBV10-3 combines with J gene TRBJ2-7; TRBD2 is a possible D gene (5 bases). This CDR3 region has 14 residues. Germline CDR1 is ENHRY and CDR2 is SYGVKD. V lost 2 bases to trimming and J lost 2 bases, with 10 bases between them. CDR3 DNA: TGTGCCATCAGTGAGCAGAGGGAGACCTACGAGCAGTACTTC. This gives the protein CAISEQRETYEQYF.

The chain combines TRBV2 with TRBJ2-3; a possible D gene is TRBD2 (6 bases). CDR3 size: 14 residues. V was cut by 8 bases and J by 2 bases, with 14 bases left in between. The germline V gene encodes CDR1 SNHLY and CDR2 FYNNEI. This chain's CDR3 is CASVVGGYTDTQYF. DNA of the CDR3: TGTGCCAGCGTCGTTGGGGGGTACACAGATACGCAGTATTTT.